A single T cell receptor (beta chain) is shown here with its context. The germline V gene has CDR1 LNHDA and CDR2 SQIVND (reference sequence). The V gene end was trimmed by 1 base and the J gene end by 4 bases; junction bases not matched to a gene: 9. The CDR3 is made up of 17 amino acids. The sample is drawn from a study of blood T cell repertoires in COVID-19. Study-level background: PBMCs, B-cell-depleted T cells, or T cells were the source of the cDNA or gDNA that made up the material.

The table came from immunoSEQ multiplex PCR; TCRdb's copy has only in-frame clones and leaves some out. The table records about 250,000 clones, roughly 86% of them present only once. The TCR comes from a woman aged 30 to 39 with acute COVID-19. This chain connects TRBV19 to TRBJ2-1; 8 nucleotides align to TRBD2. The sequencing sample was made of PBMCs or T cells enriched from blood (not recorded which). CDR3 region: CASSIGGSGVGYNEQFF. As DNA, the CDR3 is TGTGCCAGTAGTATAGGGGGTAGCGGGGTGGGTTACAATGAGCAGTTCTTC.